This T cell receptor beta chain was recovered during a study of siplizumab effects on memory and regulatory T cells. The table came from immunoSEQ multiplex PCR; TCRdb's copy has only in-frame clones and leaves some out. The sample lists under 100,000 clones, roughly 89% occurring once. The CDR3 runs to 16 residues. Germline CDR1 reads KGHSH; CDR2 reads LQKENI. V dropped 4 bases and J dropped 6; count of bases not matched to a gene: 9. This sequence originates from a human donor in good health. The gene calls are TRBV18 and TRBJ1-6; 7 bases map to TRBD1. The sequenced sample consisted of Tregs sorted from blood. The CDR3 protein is CASSQWTGVTNSPLHF. The CDR3 DNA follows: TGTGCCAGCTCACAATGGACAGGAGTGACTAATTCACCCCTCCACTTT.